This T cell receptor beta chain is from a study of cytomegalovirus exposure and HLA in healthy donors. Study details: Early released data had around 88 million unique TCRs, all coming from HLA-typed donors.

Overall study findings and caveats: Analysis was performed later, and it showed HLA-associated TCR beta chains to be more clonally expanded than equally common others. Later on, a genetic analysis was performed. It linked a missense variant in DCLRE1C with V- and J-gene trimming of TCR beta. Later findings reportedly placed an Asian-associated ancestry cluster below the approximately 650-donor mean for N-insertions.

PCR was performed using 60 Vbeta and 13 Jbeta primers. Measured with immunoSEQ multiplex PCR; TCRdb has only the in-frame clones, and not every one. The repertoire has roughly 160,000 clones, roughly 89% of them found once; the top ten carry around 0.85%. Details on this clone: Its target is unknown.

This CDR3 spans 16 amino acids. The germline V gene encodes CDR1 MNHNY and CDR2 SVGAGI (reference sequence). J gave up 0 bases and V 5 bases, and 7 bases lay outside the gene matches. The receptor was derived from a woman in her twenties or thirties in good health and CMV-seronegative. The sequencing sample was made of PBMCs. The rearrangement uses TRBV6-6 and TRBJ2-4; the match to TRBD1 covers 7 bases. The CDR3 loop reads CASSPQGNLAKNIQYF. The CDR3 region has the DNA TGTGCCAGCAGTCCACAGGGGAACCTAGCCAAAAACATTCAGTACTTC.